Each of the 8 T cell receptor beta chains below was sequenced from the same sample in a study of glioma-infiltrating T cells after dendritic cell vaccination. Clones were sequenced by immunoSEQ multiplex PCR, and TCRdb holds only the in-frame ones, with some missing. Among approximately 84,000 clones listed, under 90% were seen once. Sequencing used blood, obtained before dendritic cell vaccination. Source of these receptors: a human donor with glioblastoma.

V usage is TRBV14 and J usage is TRBJ2-7; D is ambiguous. The V and J ends lost 3 bases and 4 bases respectively, with 4 bases between them. The CDR3 spans 11 residues. The germline CDR1 and CDR2 sequences are SGHDN and FVKESK. CDR3 coding DNA: TGTGCCAGCAGCCATATGTACGAGCAGTACTTC. Amino acids: CASSHMYEQYF.

This chain uses TRBV27 with TRBJ2-2; D may be TRBD2 (5 bases). The germline V and J ends were trimmed by 3 bases and 0 bases, with 11 bases remaining between them. Germline V gene lookup returns CDR1 MNHEY and CDR2 SMNVEV (reference sequence). The CDR3 runs 16 residues. CDR3 sequence: CASSFSGYPNTGELFF. The CDR3 nucleotides read TGTGCCAGCAGTTTTTCGGGATACCCGAACACCGGGGAGCTGTTTTTT.

The chain employs TRBV7-6 and TRBJ1-1; 8 bases are shared with TRBD1. The CDR3 sequence is 15 residues long. In germline, CDR1 is SGHVS, CDR2 FNYEAQ. The V segment lost 5 bases and the J segment 2 bases; nucleotides outside the gene matches: 7. In DNA form, the CDR3 reads TGTGCCAGCAGCAGAGACAGGGGCGGAAACACTGAAGCTTTCTTT. It encodes CASSRDRGGNTEAFF.

This CDR3 reads CASSGLGQGAGANVLTF. The CDR3 DNA sequence: TGTGCCAGCAGTGGGCTTGGACAGGGGGCTGGGGCCAACGTCCTGACTTTC. This rearrangement joins TRBV27 to TRBJ2-6, with 10 bases aligning to TRBD1. After removal of 5 bases from V and 2 bases from J, the junction contained 6 bases not matched to a gene. The CDR3 totals 17 residues. The germline gives CDR1 MNHEY, CDR2 SMNVEV (reference sequence).

The V call is TRBV5-1, the J call TRBJ2-1; D is perhaps TRBD1 (6 bases). V shed 3 bases and J shed 0 bases, with 10 bases lying between them. The CDR3 is made up of 15 amino acids. The germline gives CDR1 SGHRS, CDR2 YFSETQ. Here the CDR3 DNA reads TGCGCCAGCAGCTACCAGGACAGCTCCTACAATGAGCAGTTCTTC. Translation: CASSYQDSSYNEQFF.

The chain recombines TRBV29-1 with TRBJ1-2; D gene uncertain. The V end was cut by 6 bases, the J end by 1 base, with 9 bases between. The germline CDR1 and CDR2 sequences are SQVTM and ANQGSEA. There are 12 residues in the CDR3. The CDR3 region has the DNA TGCAGCGTCAGAGGTAGTAACTATGGCTACACCTTC. It specifies CSVRGSNYGYTF.

The chain couples TRBV18 to TRBJ1-1; TRBD1 agrees at 7 bases. From germline, CDR1 is KGHSH and CDR2 LQKENI. The CDR3 sequence is 15 residues long. Losses at the gene ends were 0 bases for V and 5 bases for J; bases not matched to a gene: 6. CDR3 nucleotides: TGTGCCAGCTCACCACCGGGGCAGGGGGTAACTGAAGCTTTCTTT. It encodes CASSPPGQGVTEAFF.

The chain recombines TRBV29-1 with TRBJ1-2; 7 bases map to TRBD1. Losses at the gene ends were 5 bases for V and 3 bases for J; bases not matched to a gene: 9. CDR1 is SQVTM and CDR2 is ANQGSEA in the germline V gene. This CDR3 comprises 14 residues. DNA of the CDR3: TGCAGCGTTCCGCTGACAGGGCCGTACTATGGCTACACCTTC. Amino acids: CSVPLTGPYYGYTF.